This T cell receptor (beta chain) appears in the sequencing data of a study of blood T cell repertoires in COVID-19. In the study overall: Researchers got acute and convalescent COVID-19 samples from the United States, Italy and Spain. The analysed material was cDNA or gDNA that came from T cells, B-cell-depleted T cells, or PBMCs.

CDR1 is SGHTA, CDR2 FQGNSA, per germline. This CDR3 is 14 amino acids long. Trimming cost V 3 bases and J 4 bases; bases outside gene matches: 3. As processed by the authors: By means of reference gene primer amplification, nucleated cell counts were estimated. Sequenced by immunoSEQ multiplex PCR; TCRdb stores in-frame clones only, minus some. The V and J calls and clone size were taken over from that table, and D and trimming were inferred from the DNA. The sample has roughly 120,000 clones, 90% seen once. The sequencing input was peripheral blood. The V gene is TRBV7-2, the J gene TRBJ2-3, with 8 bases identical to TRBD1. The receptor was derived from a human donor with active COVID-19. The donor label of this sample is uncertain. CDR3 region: CASSFDRGPDTQYF. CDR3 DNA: TGTGCCAGCAGCTTCGACAGGGGCCCAGATACGCAGTATTTT.